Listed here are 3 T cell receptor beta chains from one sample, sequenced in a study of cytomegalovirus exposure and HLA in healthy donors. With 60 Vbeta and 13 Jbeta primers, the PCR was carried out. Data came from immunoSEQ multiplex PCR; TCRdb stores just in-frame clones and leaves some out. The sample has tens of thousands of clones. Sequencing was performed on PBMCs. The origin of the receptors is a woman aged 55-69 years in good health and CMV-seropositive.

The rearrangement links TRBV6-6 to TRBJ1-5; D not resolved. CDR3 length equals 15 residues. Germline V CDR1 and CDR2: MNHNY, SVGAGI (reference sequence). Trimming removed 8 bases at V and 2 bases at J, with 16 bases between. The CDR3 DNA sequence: TGTGCCAGCCTGCCCGAGGGTCGAGGCAATCAGCCCCAGCATTTT. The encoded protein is CASLPEGRGNQPQHF.

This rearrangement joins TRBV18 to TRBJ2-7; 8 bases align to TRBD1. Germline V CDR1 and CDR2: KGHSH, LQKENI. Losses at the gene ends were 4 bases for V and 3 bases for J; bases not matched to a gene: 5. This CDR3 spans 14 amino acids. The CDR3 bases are TGTGCCAGCTCACGACAGGGGAATGGCTACGAGCAGTACTTC. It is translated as CASSRQGNGYEQYF.

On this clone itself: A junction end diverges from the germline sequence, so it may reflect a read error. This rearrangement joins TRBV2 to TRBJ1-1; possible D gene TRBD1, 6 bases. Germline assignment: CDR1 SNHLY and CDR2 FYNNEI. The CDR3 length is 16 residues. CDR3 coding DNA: TGTGCCAGCACTAACCCTCCCGGGACAATGAACACTGAAGATTTCTTT. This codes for CASTNPPGTMNTEDFF.